This T cell receptor (beta chain) was found in a study of vaccination and CD4 T cells after COVID-19. At the level of the study: Four females and six males made up the convalescents, with two Hispanic. Diagnosis preceded the drawing of post-COVID samples by a median around 100 days (range 35 to 161).

The assay that was used to sequence DNA from cultured CD4+ T cells was the Oncomine TCR Beta short-read assay. Each CDR3 protein gets one entry after TCRdb re-called the PCR reads with MiXCR. The sample lists some 3,500 distinct CDR3 sequences, 17% occurring once. This clonotype was seen a handful of times. The target antigen is unknown. Study-level findings and limits: The cohort comprised relatively few convalescent patients, and no early post-infection timepoints were analyzed.

Trimming stripped 4 bases from V and 5 bases from J, with 9 bases between. The CDR3 runs 13 residues. Germline V CDR1 and CDR2: SQVTM, ANQGSEA. Treatment here: roughly 11-day PBMC culture with coronavirus spike peptide pools or control peptides (ViraFEST assay). The chain joins TRBV29-1 to TRBJ1-6; D uncertain. The TCR was taken from a human donor who had recovered from COVID-19. The sample consisted of CD4+ T cells from blood, cultured in vitro. CDR3 nucleotide sequence: TGCAGCGTTGGAGGCAGTAATAATTCACCCCTCCACTTT. Translated, it gives CSVGGSNNSPLHF.